What follows is one TCR beta chain and its context. V dropped 1 base and J dropped 1 base, with 10 bases sitting between them. The CDR3 spans 16 residues. Germline CDR1 is SGHVS and CDR2 is FQNEAQ. This entry comes from a study of OX40 agonist ivuxolimab in advanced cancers. Sequencing was performed with immunoSEQ multiplex PCR; in TCRdb, only in-frame clones are kept and a portion is missing. Seen here are approximately 53,000 clones, 85% to 95% observed once, and the top ten hold around 25%. The sample here was CD4+ or CD8+ T cells sorted from blood, taken in a trial of the OX40 agonist ivuxolimab. The receptor comes from an adult with an advanced solid tumor such as melanoma, head and neck, liver or kidney cancer. This chain joins TRBV7-8 and TRBJ1-4; D unresolved. The CDR3 sequence is CASSLVSIRTNEKLFF. DNA for the CDR3: TGTGCCAGCAGCTTAGTTTCGATCCGAACTAATGAAAAACTGTTTTTT. Complete variable domain (other parts from reference TRBV7-8 and TRBJ1-4): GAGVSQSPRYKVAKRGQDVALRCDPISGHVSLFWYQQALGQGPEFLTYFQNEAQLDKSGLPSDRFFAERPEGSVSTLKIQRTQQEDSAVYLCASSLVSIRTNEKLFFGSGTQLSVL.